The TCR beta chain under discussion was sequenced for a study of cytotoxic CD8 clonotypes in ibrutinib-treated CLL (dated by TCRdb to the early 2020s). Turning to the overall study: The cohort was composed of around twelve relapsed/refractory and approximately 16 treatment-naive patients; IGHV unmutated status was identified in 17 patients. On average, each sample yielded 250,000 to 300,000 productive templates and 94,082 productive rearrangements. Longitudinal samples were available for about 30% of the 86 trial participants. Response samples were taken after a median of approximately 12 months on treatment, ranging from about 6 to 36 months. Cryopreserved peripheral blood mononuclear cells were obtained prior to treatment, at the time of response, and at either disease progression or sustained remission. Responses were partial in 24 patients and complete in 2; after median approximately 5.5 years follow-up, about 14 stayed in remission and roughly twelve progressed.

The goal of deep resolution MiSeq sequencing was a depth between 1 in 1 million and 1 in 200,000 T cells, and coverage averaged 10x per clonotype. The immunoSEQ hsTCRB Kit was used to generate the TCR beta libraries. The published analysis was carried out like this. Data were analyzed with ImmunoSEQ Data Assistant and ImmunoSEQ Analyzer, with V, D and J genes assigned per IMGT definitions. Clonality, which ranges from 0 to 1, was calculated as one minus the normalized Shannon entropy of productive rearrangement frequencies. Public clonotype analysis was restricted to overrepresented clonotypes comprising at least 0.05% of each patient's repertoire. About 13 age-matched healthy donor repertoires from immuneACCESS were used as controls for clonality. Held by TCRdb, this immuneACCESS table contains in-frame sequences only and omits some clones. Under half of the omission traces to an unresolved V gene where checked; the cause of the rest is unknown. That table gives V, J and clone size, and the DNA gave D and trimming. The sample includes fewer than 25,000 clones, with around 75% observed a single time. Roughly 7.6% of the sample rests with the top ten.

Beyond this particular receptor, the publication reports: Baseline clonality exceeded that of age-matched healthy donors and correlated strongly with circulating CD8+ T-cell counts. Sampling times were not matched between sustained-remission and progressing patients, and lymph node repertoires were not studied. An increase in clonality was observed at ibrutinib response, with clonality remaining stable during sustained remission and falling back toward baseline at progression. Public clonotypes were rare and either contracted or stayed stable during treatment, and the rise in clonality at ibrutinib response reflected the expansion of private clonotypes.

The junction shows trimming of 4 bases on V and 1 base on J, plus 7 bases between the germline ends. The germline V gene encodes CDR1 SGHVS and CDR2 FNYEAQ. The CDR3 spans 13 residues, from the cysteine through the phenylalanine. Only the CDR3 DNA is retained, 39 bases long and in frame from the first base. In regard to this clone: What this receptor recognizes is not known. No much larger clone is present one base from it, and per-base qualities are unavailable.

For TCR beta library preparation, around 2.2 micrograms of genomic DNA was extracted from cryopreserved PBMCs. High-throughput TCR beta sequencing was performed on longitudinal blood samples from CLL patients receiving ibrutinib monotherapy. Patients were enrolled in a phase 2 open-label single-center ibrutinib monotherapy trial. Recombination joined TRBV7-6 with TRBJ1-1; possibly the D gene is TRBD1, per 5 matching bases. This sequence originates from a human donor with chronic lymphocytic leukemia. The sequencing here drew on PBMCs, taken before ibrutinib treatment. CDR3 protein: CASSSQENTEAFF. At the DNA level, the sequence is TGTGCCAGCAGCTCACAGGAGAACACTGAAGCTTTCTTT.